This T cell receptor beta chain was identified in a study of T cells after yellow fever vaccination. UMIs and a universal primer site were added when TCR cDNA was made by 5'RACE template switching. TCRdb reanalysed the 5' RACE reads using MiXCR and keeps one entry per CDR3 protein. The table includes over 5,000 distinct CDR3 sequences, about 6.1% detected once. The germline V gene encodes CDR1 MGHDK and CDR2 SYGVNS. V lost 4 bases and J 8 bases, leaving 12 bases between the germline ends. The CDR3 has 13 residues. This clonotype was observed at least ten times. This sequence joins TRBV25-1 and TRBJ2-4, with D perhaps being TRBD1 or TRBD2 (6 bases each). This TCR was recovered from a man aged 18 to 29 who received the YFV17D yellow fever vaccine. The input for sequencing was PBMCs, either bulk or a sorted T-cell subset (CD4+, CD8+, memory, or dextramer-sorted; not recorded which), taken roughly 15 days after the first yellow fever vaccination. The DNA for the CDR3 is TGTGCCAGCAGTGTCGGGGGCAGAGACATTCAGTACTTC. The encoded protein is CASSVGGRDIQYF.